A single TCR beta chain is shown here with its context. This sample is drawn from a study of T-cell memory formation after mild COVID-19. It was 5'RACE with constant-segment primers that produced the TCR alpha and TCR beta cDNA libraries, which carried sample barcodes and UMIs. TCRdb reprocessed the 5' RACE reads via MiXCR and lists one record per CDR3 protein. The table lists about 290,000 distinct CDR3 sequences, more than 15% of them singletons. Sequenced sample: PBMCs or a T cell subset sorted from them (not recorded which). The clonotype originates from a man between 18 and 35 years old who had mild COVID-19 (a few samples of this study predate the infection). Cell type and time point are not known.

The CDR3 sequence: CASSMDRDYHTDTQYF. In DNA, the CDR3 is TGCGCCAGCAGCATGGATCGGGACTACCACACAGATACGCAGTATTTT. The rearrangement uses TRBV4-3 and TRBJ2-3, with 7 positions matching TRBD2. The CDR3 contains 16 residues. Trimming removed 5 bases from V and 2 bases from J; junction bases left unmatched: 10. The V gene's germline CDR1 is LGHNA and CDR2 YSLEER.